Below are 5 T cell receptor beta chains sequenced from a single sample in a study of T cell repertoires in cytomegalovirus infection. Using its own MiXCR run on the reads, TCRdb lists one record per CDR3 protein. Here the sample spans 290,000 or so distinct CDR3 sequences, 20% to 30% being singletons. Sequences were obtained from PBMCs. All receptors come from a human donor in good health (CMV status not recorded). Some clones in this sample may be carry-over from other donors' samples.

V is TRBV27 and J is TRBJ1-5; TRBD1 aligns across 8 bases. CDR3 size: 17 residues. Trimming cost V 6 bases and J 3 bases; bases outside gene matches: 13. Germline lookup yields CDR1 MNHEY and CDR2 SMNVEV (reference sequence). The CDR3 spells CASSPTRTGRPNQPQHF. CDR3 sequence (DNA): TGTGCCAGCAGCCCCACCCGGACAGGGCGACCCAATCAGCCCCAGCATTTT.

Written as DNA, the CDR3 is TGTGCCAGTAGTACCGGGACAGGAACCTACGAGCAGTACTTC. As protein: CASSTGTGTYEQYF. The chain links TRBV19 to TRBJ2-7, with 8 bases matching TRBD1. CDR3 length: 14 amino acids. Unmatched junction bases numbered 4, after V lost 4 bases and J lost 2 bases. Germline CDR1 and CDR2: LNHDA and SQIVND (reference sequence).

In its sample, this clonotype was seen many times. V gene TRBV7-8 combines with J gene TRBJ1-1; no clear D. Germline V gene data show CDR1 as SGHVS and CDR2 as FQNEAQ. V lost 1 base, J lost 3 bases, and 3 bases lay in between. The CDR3 consists of 12 residues. The CDR3 is CASSLGYTEAFF. In DNA, the CDR3 is TGTGCCAGCAGCTTAGGTTACACTGAAGCTTTCTTT.

This chain joins TRBV7-8 and TRBJ2-7; TRBD2 matches at 7 bases. Germline V gene lookup returns CDR1 SGHVS and CDR2 FQNEAQ. This CDR3 has 14 amino acids. J gave up 6 bases and V 7 bases, and 12 bases lay outside the gene matches. The CDR3 here is CASTMGGSSCEQYF. The CDR3 DNA is TGTGCCAGCACCATGGGCGGGAGTAGCTGCGAGCAGTACTTC.

This chain links TRBV25-1 with TRBJ2-7; weak D call: TRBD1 (6 bases). The CDR3 contains 15 residues. The germline V and J ends were trimmed by 6 bases and 4 bases, with 19 bases remaining between them. From germline, CDR1 is MGHDK and CDR2 SYGVNS. The CDR3 spells CASRDTGTMTYEQYF. CDR3 coding DNA: TGTGCCAGCAGGGATACCGGGACAATGACTTACGAGCAGTACTTC.